The clone carrying this T cell receptor beta chain showed up just a few times. The antigen is unknown. The entry originates in a study of blood T cells in healthy people across ages. Overall study context: In model experiments, template switching was able to capture about one barcoded beta molecule for every two T cells that were present.

Next came a second PCR, run for about 6 to 12 cycles, which used a sample-barcoded 5' primer along with a J-beta primer mix. Each CDR3 protein gets one entry after TCRdb re-called the 5' RACE reads with MiXCR. The sample includes approximately 1.5 million distinct CDR3 sequences, 35% to 45% seen only once; the top ten take over 3.5%. Each donor's blood draw was approximately 10 milliliters of peripheral blood. Findings and caveats of the study: Diversity of TCR beta per million T cells declined in a roughly linear way with age. PBMCs were not sorted, which prevented a conclusive comparison of naive versus antigen-experienced cells.

The CDR3 extends over 13 amino acids. CDR1 DFQATT and CDR2 SNEGSKA come from the germline V gene (reference sequence). The V end was cut by 3 bases, the J end by 2 bases, with 10 bases between. Sequenced input: blood. The rearrangement uses TRBV20-1 and TRBJ1-1; D is perhaps TRBD1 (5 bases). The source of this sequence is a woman between 18 and 29 years old in good health. This CDR3 is CSASGAVNTEAFF. CDR3 coding DNA: TGCAGTGCTAGCGGGGCAGTCAACACTGAAGCTTTCTTT.